A selection of T cell receptor beta chains follows, all from one sample in a study of T cell responses to AZD1222 COVID-19 vaccine. Produced via immunoSEQ multiplex PCR; TCRdb's table is partial and in-frame only. Here the sample spans some 150,000 clones, about 90% being singletons. The sequencing here drew on peripheral blood, taken on day 0 of MenACWY control vaccination. The receptors shown here come from an adult in good health. Both conserved end residues are part of each CDR3. A D gene is named only where the DNA matches it firmly. Size is stated for part of the rows, as once, few or many counts, or as a class when the clone is expanded.

cdr3_nt,cdr3_aa,j_call,v_call,clone_size,d_call
TGTGCCAGTAGTAGGCGACAGGGGGCAAGGAATGAGCAGTTCTTC,CASSRRQGARNEQFF,TRBJ2-1,TRBV19,NA,TRBD1
TGCGCCAGCAGCTGGGGACAGGGCAGCTCCTACGAGCAGTACTTC,CASSWGQGSSYEQYF,TRBJ2-7,TRBV5-1,NA,TRBD1
TGTGCCAGAAGCTTGAGGGGCGGTGGAACTAATAGCAATCAGCCCCAGCATTTT,CARSLRGGGTNSNQPQHF,TRBJ1-5,TRBV5-3,NA,NA
TGTGCCAGCAGCTTAGAAGGGGCGACAGGGGTAGCAGATACGCAGTATTTT,CASSLEGATGVADTQYF,TRBJ2-3,TRBV7-9,NA,TRBD1
TGTGCCAGCAGTAAGGGGGGTGGAACTGAAGCTTTCTTT,CASSKGGGTEAFF,TRBJ1-1,TRBV12-3/TRBV12-4,few,NA
TGTGCCAGCAGCGTAGACCAGAGGGGTGATTCACCCCTCCACTTT,CASSVDQRGDSPLHF,TRBJ1-6,TRBV9,NA,NA
TGTGCCAGCAGTCCAGGCGCAGGATTTGGTGAAAAACTGTTTTTT,CASSPGAGFGEKLFF,TRBJ1-4,TRBV28,NA,NA
TGTGCCAGTAGACGTACAGGGGCAAACCAGCCCCAGCATTTT,CASRRTGANQPQHF,TRBJ1-5,TRBV6-5,NA,TRBD1
TGTGCCATCAGTGATAAGGGACACTACACTGAAGCTTTCTTT,CAISDKGHYTEAFF,TRBJ1-1,TRBV10-3,NA,NA
TGTGCCACCAGGGGACAGCGACGGGGCTACACCTTC,CATRGQRRGYTF,TRBJ1-2,TRBV15,NA,TRBD1
TGTGCCAGCAGTTTAACTCCGGGACTCGGGCCGGGGACGCAGTATTTT,CASSLTPGLGPGTQYF,TRBJ2-3,TRBV27,NA,NA
TGTGCCAGCAGTTTTGCAGGGGGGGTCTACGAGCAGTACTTC,CASSFAGGVYEQYF,TRBJ2-7,TRBV28,NA,NA
TGTGCCAGTCGATTTTCGGGACAGGGAACCGGGGCCAACGTCCTGACTTTC,CASRFSGQGTGANVLTF,TRBJ2-6,TRBV19,NA,TRBD1
TGTGCCAGCAGCTGGGCCATGGGCAGTACTGGAAACACCATATATTTT,CASSWAMGSTGNTIYF,TRBJ1-3,TRBV7-2,NA,NA
TGTGCCAGCAGCGACGCCGGGCCAGGTGAATCTTTCTTT,CASSDAGPGESFF,TRBJ1-1,TRBV6-2/TRBV6-3,NA,NA
TGTGCCAGCAGCTCCCTTGAGGGCCCGAATGAAGCTTTCTTT,CASSSLEGPNEAFF,TRBJ1-1,TRBV9,NA,NA
TGTGCCAGCAGCTTGGATGTAGGCTATACGCAGTATTTT,CASSLDVGYTQYF,TRBJ2-3,TRBV5-5,NA,NA
TGTGCCTGGAGTCGGGGGAGCGGCTACACCTTC,CAWSRGSGYTF,TRBJ1-2,TRBV30,NA,NA
TGTGCCAGCTCACCACCGGCAGGGTTCTCCTACGAGCAGTACTTC,CASSPPAGFSYEQYF,TRBJ2-7,TRBV18,NA,NA
TGTGCCAGTAGTATCTCTCAGGGAGTACCTGGAAACACCATATATTTT,CASSISQGVPGNTIYF,TRBJ1-3,TRBV19,NA,NA
TGCGCCAGCAGCCTCCTGGTGGAGGACTCCTACGAGCAGTACTTC,CASSLLVEDSYEQYF,TRBJ2-7,TRBV4-3,once,NA
TGCAGTGCTGGGGAGGGGGGCAGCTACACCTTC,CSAGEGGSYTF,TRBJ1-2,TRBV20-1,NA,NA
TGTGCCAGCAGTTCCGGTCTCCGGGCAGCTTTCTTT,CASSSGLRAAFF,TRBJ1-1,TRBV6-5,NA,NA
TGTGCCTGGAGTTTAAGGCCCCGCAACACCGGGGAGCTGTTTTTT,CAWSLRPRNTGELFF,TRBJ2-2,TRBV30,NA,NA
TGTGCCACCAGCAGAGTGGGCTACAATCAGCCCCAGCATTTT,CATSRVGYNQPQHF,TRBJ1-5,TRBV15,NA,NA
TGTGCCAGTGGAGACAGGGACAATCAGCCCCAGCATTTT,CASGDRDNQPQHF,TRBJ1-5,TRBV19,NA,TRBD1
TGCGCCAGCAGCCCCGCGTCAGGGGGCAATCAGCCCCAGCATTTT,CASSPASGGNQPQHF,TRBJ1-5,TRBV5-1,NA,NA
TGTGCCAGCAGTTGGGACAGCCGAACATCCCAAGCTTTCTTT,CASSWDSRTSQAFF,TRBJ1-1,TRBV6-2/TRBV6-3,NA,TRBD1
TGTGCCAGCAGTTTAGGACAGGGAGGCTATGGCTACACCTTC,CASSLGQGGYGYTF,TRBJ1-2,TRBV6-5,NA,TRBD1
TGTGCCAGCAGTTCTACTAGCGGGAGGTTTGGTACGCAGTATTTT,CASSSTSGRFGTQYF,TRBJ2-3,TRBV27,NA,TRBD2
TGTGCCACGGCGGAGGGAAGGGATCAGCCCCAGCATTTT,CATAEGRDQPQHF,TRBJ1-5,TRBV19,NA,NA
TGTGCCAGCAGCCTCGTCGGACAGGGTAATTCACCCCTCCACTTT,CASSLVGQGNSPLHF,TRBJ1-6,TRBV7-3,NA,TRBD1
TGTGCCAGCTCAGCAACAAGACAGGGGACCTACGAGCAGTACTTC,CASSATRQGTYEQYF,TRBJ2-7,TRBV18,NA,TRBD1
TGCAGCGTTGCGGGGAGTTCAGGCACCGGGGAGCTGTTTTTT,CSVAGSSGTGELFF,TRBJ2-2,TRBV29-1,NA,NA
TGTGCCAGCAGCCCGCTCTGGAGATCCGGCCAAGCTTTTTTT,CASSPLWRSGQAFF,TRBJ1-1,TRBV3-1/TRBV3-2,NA,NA
TGTGCCAGCACCAATCTCGAGGGCAGGGGGCTATTCTATGGCTACACCTTC,CASTNLEGRGLFYGYTF,TRBJ1-2,TRBV5-4,few,TRBD1
TGTGCCAGCAGATCGGGGTTATGGCAGCCCCAGCATTTT,CASRSGLWQPQHF,TRBJ1-5,TRBV12-3/TRBV12-4,NA,NA
TGTGCCACCCGGCAGGGATTGAACACTGAAGCTTTCTTT,CATRQGLNTEAFF,TRBJ1-1,TRBV2,NA,NA
TGCGCCAGCAGCGAAACAGGGAGGAACACTGAAGCTTTCTTT,CASSETGRNTEAFF,TRBJ1-1,TRBV5-1,NA,NA
TGTGCCAGCAGCAGCTCCGGGACTAGCGGGAGTTACGAGCAGTACTTC,CASSSSGTSGSYEQYF,TRBJ2-7,TRBV11-2,NA,TRBD2
TGTGCCAGCAGCTACGGGGCCGTAGACACTGAAGCTTTCTTT,CASSYGAVDTEAFF,TRBJ1-1,TRBV11-3,NA,NA
TGTGCCAGCAGCTTGGGACTAGCGGGCACAGATACGCAGTATTTT,CASSLGLAGTDTQYF,TRBJ2-3,TRBV7-2,once,TRBD2
TGTGCCAGCAGTTCCTTTCTGGGTGGCTACACCTTC,CASSSFLGGYTF,TRBJ1-2,TRBV6-5,NA,NA
TGTGCCAGCAGTTTAGGGTGGGCCCAGCATTTT,CASSLGWAQHF,TRBJ1-5,TRBV28,NA,NA
TGTGCCAGCAGTGAAGCGAGGGTGGGGACTAGCGGGAGGGCCTACGAGCAGTACTTC,CASSEARVGTSGRAYEQYF,TRBJ2-7,TRBV6-1,NA,TRBD2
TGTGCCAGCAGCTTAGCGCGGGGATATGGCTACACCTTC,CASSLARGYGYTF,TRBJ1-2,TRBV7-2,once,NA